The source of this T cell receptor beta chain is a study of human T cells and chemical hapten exposure. Across the study: Alopecia areata, totalis and universalis patients, mostly female, were included. Study-wide results and caveats: In comparison with controls, expanded TCRs gave rise to a significantly larger number of large CDR3 similarity clusters.

Stated time point: pre-sensitization, week 0. The sample's treatment: therapeutic diphenylcyclopropenone sensitization with weekly scalp DPC. In its sample, this clonotype was seen a few times. Its antigen remains unidentified. Trimming took off 4 bases at V and 0 bases at J, with 15 bases between the two ends. The CDR3 length is 16 residues. Germline CDR1 reads SGHNT; CDR2 reads YYREEE (reference sequence). Using its own MiXCR run on the RACE reads, TCRdb lists one record per CDR3 protein. The sample contains 60,000 to 70,000 distinct CDR3 sequences, approximately 10% of which appear only once. This TCR was recovered from a woman aged 45 to 65 with alopecia areata. Some clones in this sample may be carry-over from other donors' samples. The chain uses TRBV5-4 and TRBJ2-3, with D perhaps TRBD2 (5 bases). The specimen was whole blood, collected in connection with sensitization to the hapten diphenylcyclopropenone (DPC). CDR3 DNA: TGTGCCAGCAGCCTGCCCGACTACATTAGCACAGATACGCAGTATTTT. It encodes CASSLPDYISTDTQYF.